Listed here are 20 T cell receptor beta chains from one sample, sequenced in a study of graft-versus-host responses after intestinal transplantation (TCRdb year 2021). No antigens are known for them. Libraries were constructed by the immunoSEQ multiplex PCR assay. Imported from immuneACCESS, the table was reduced by TCRdb to in-frame sequences with V and J called. These copies leave out some clones; in studies compared against another copy, an unresolved V gene accounts for under half, and the cause of the remainder is not known. Counted in this sample were tens of thousands of clones; about 93% of them appeared once. The ten largest clones take up roughly 2% of the sample. Taken with the paper, the label for time point translates to: cells obtained before transplantation from donor or recipient. The sequenced sample was unstimulated CD8+ T cells sorted from spleen or lymph node cells, obtained before intestinal transplant. The receptor source for this set is a human donor who received an intestinal transplant.

This clone is a singleton in its sample. This chain connects TRBV10-3 to TRBJ2-7; 10 bases map to TRBD1. This CDR3 has 15 amino acids. V lost 4 bases, J lost 5 bases, and 8 bases stayed unmatched. CDR1 is ENHRY, CDR2 SYGVKD, per germline. In DNA, the CDR3 is TGTGCCATCAGTGCACCGGGACAGGGGTCCGACGAGCAGTACTTC. The encoded protein is CAISAPGQGSDEQYF.

In its sample, this clone is medium-sized. The chain couples TRBV11-3 to TRBJ2-7; TRBD2 is a possible D gene (5 bases). This CDR3 has 17 residues. CDR1 and CDR2 from the germline V gene are SGHNT and YENEEA. Trimming left V 1 base short and J 2 bases short, with 18 bases between. Here the CDR3 DNA reads TGTGCCAGCAGCTTAGCCCGGGCCGAGGGATTCCCCTACGAGCAGTACTTC. Protein product: CASSLARAEGFPYEQYF.

This sequence joins TRBV9 and TRBJ2-1; D may be TRBD2 (6 bases). The V end lost 4 bases, the J end lost 10 bases, and 15 bases lay between the germline ends. The CDR3 extends over 13 amino acids. Per germline, CDR1 SGDLS and CDR2 YYNGEE. DNA of the CDR3: TGTGCCAGCAGCTGGAGGGTAGGCGGGGAGCAGTTCTTC. Its translation is CASSWRVGGEQFF.

This chain uses TRBV30 with TRBJ1-4; D is possibly TRBD1 (5 bases). With 4 bases removed from V and 3 bases from J, the gap between germline ends came to 12 bases. Germline V gene sequence: CDR1 GTSNPN, CDR2 SVGIG (reference sequence). The CDR3 is made up of 14 amino acids. The CDR3 loop reads CAWMEGVSNEKLFF. The CDR3 DNA is TGTGCCTGGATGGAAGGGGTCTCTAATGAAAAACTGTTTTTT.

The J gene is TRBJ1-2, the V gene TRBV6-6; D remains unclear. Per the germline V gene, CDR1 is MNHNY and CDR2 is SVGAGI (reference sequence). Trimming removed 2 bases from V and 7 bases from J, with 14 bases in between. The CDR3 covers 14 residues. The CDR3 here is CASSYRRSGFGYTF. The CDR3 DNA is TGTGCCAGCAGTTACCGAAGAAGCGGATTTGGCTACACCTTC.

The rearrangement uses TRBV19 and TRBJ1-1; 8 positions agree with TRBD1. V gave up 3 bases and J gave up 3 bases; unmatched junction bases: 6. Germline assignment: CDR1 LNHDA and CDR2 SQIVND (reference sequence). This CDR3 has 15 residues. The chain's CDR3 is CASSMTGVEDTEAFF. CDR3 nucleotides: TGTGCCAGTAGTATGACAGGGGTCGAGGACACTGAAGCTTTCTTT.

This clone was counted between two and nine times. The chain combines TRBV19 with TRBJ1-4, with 7 bases aligning to TRBD1. J gave up 8 bases and V 1 base, and 4 bases lay outside the gene matches. CDR1 and CDR2 from the germline V gene are LNHDA and SQIVND (reference sequence). The CDR3 runs to 14 residues. The CDR3: CASSIGGGAEKLFF. The CDR3 DNA reads TGTGCCAGTAGTATAGGAGGGGGCGCGGAAAAACTGTTTTTT.

The chain combines TRBV11-3 with TRBJ1-1, with 8 nucleotides matching TRBD1. This CDR3 comprises 17 residues. V lost 5 bases and J lost 0; bases outside the gene matches: 11. The germline CDR1 and CDR2 sequences are SGHNT and YENEEA. The CDR3 nucleotides read TGTGCCAGCAGCCCGGGGACAGGCCGCCCGATGAACACTGAAGCTTTCTTT. This gives the protein CASSPGTGRPMNTEAFF.

The chain recombines TRBV4-3 with TRBJ1-4; TRBD1 might be the D (5 bases). This CDR3 is 15 amino acids long. Germline values: CDR1 LGHNA, CDR2 YSLEER. Trimming left V 6 bases short and J 4 bases short, with 15 bases between. The CDR3 sequence is CASSRGWQGNEKLFF. As DNA, the CDR3 is TGCGCCAGCAGTAGAGGTTGGCAGGGTAATGAAAAACTGTTTTTT.

The chain has TRBV27 and TRBJ1-6, with a weak D call TRBD1 (5 bases). The V gene lost 5 bases and the J gene lost 7 bases, with 18 bases spanning the gap. The CDR3 contains 16 residues. CDR1 is MNHEY, CDR2 SMNVEV, per germline (reference sequence). The CDR3 DNA reads TGTGCCAGCAGTCCAAACAGGACCCCTCTAAATTCACCCCTCCACTTT. Protein product: CASSPNRTPLNSPLHF.

The genes are TRBV4-3 and TRBJ2-3; TRBD2 agrees at 7 bases. CDR1 LGHNA and CDR2 YSLEER come from the germline V gene. This CDR3 has 16 amino acids. The V segment lost 4 bases and the J segment 1 base; nucleotides outside the gene matches: 8. CDR3 region: CASSPFGRGGTDTQYF. The CDR3 DNA is TGCGCCAGCAGCCCTTTTGGGAGGGGTGGCACAGATACGCAGTATTTT.

This clone came up once. The rearrangement uses TRBV29-1 and TRBJ1-2; D unresolved. Trimming stripped 3 bases from V and 5 bases from J, with 7 bases between. CDR3 length equals 11 residues. Germline V gene lookup returns CDR1 SQVTM and CDR2 ANQGSEA. The CDR3 DNA is TGCAGCGTTGACGAGGGATATGGCTACACCTTC. Translating gives CSVDEGYGYTF.

With regard to this clone: The sample has other DNA sequences that encode this CDR3 too. This chain connects TRBV5-1 to TRBJ1-2, with 8 nucleotides matching TRBD1. V lost 0 bases, J lost 6 bases, and 4 bases stayed unmatched. This CDR3 region has 14 residues. CDR1 SGHRS and CDR2 YFSETQ come from the germline V gene. CDR3 residues: CASSLAGTGNGYTF. CDR3 sequence (DNA): TGCGCCAGCAGCTTGGCCGGGACAGGCAATGGCTACACCTTC. The full variable domain, rest sourced from reference TRBV5-1 and TRBJ1-2, is KAGVTQTPRYLIKTRGQQVTLSCSPISGHRSVSWYQQTPGQGLQFLFEYFSETQRNKGNFPGRFSGRQFSNSRSEMNVSTLELGDSALYLCASSLAGTGNGYTFGSGTRLTVV.

This clone was observed once. This sequence joins TRBV18 and TRBJ1-3; D is perhaps TRBD1 (6 bases). Trimming left V 3 bases short and J 0 bases short, with 30 bases between. The CDR3 runs 22 residues. Germline assignment: CDR1 KGHSH and CDR2 LQKENI. The CDR3 region has the DNA TGTGCCAGCTCACCCAATGACAGGCTCGATGAGCTCTGGAAACGCTCTGGAAACACCATATATTTT. Protein product: CASSPNDRLDELWKRSGNTIYF.

The chain joins TRBV6-4 to TRBJ2-3, with D perhaps matching TRBD2 (5 bases). V dropped 2 bases and J dropped 2 bases, with 8 bases sitting between them. Germline assignment: CDR1 MRHNA and CDR2 SNTAGT. This CDR3 region has 14 residues. Written as DNA, the CDR3 is TGTGCCAGCAGTGACGGACTCTTCACAGATACGCAGTATTTT. Its protein is CASSDGLFTDTQYF.

The gene calls are TRBV7-2 and TRBJ2-5, with TRBD1 matching over 7 bases. The V gene's germline CDR1 is SGHTA and CDR2 FQGNSA. The CDR3 runs 15 residues. V lost 5 bases and J lost 4; bases outside the gene matches: 10. In DNA, the CDR3 is TGTGCCAGCAGCCGCAGCGACAGGGAGAGAGAGACCCAGTACTTC. It encodes CASSRSDRERETQYF.

The gene calls are TRBV6-1 and TRBJ2-5; D uncertain. In germline, CDR1 is MNHNS, CDR2 SASEGT. The ends were cut back, 2 bases at V and 2 bases at J, with 9 bases in the middle. The CDR3 sequence is 14 residues long. CDR3 nucleotides: TGTGCCAGCAGTGAATTGGTACGGCAAGAGACCCAGTACTTC. Amino acid sequence: CASSELVRQETQYF.

The chain carries TRBV5-6 and TRBJ1-3; D unresolved. Trimming removed 3 bases from V and 4 bases from J, with 8 bases in between. Germline lookup yields CDR1 SGHDT and CDR2 YYEEEE. The CDR3 loop spans 13 amino acids. The CDR3 loop reads CASSSGLGNTIYF. The CDR3 nucleotides are TGTGCCAGCAGCTCTGGGCTAGGAAACACCATATATTTT. The variable domain in full, completed from reference TRBV5-6 and TRBJ1-3, reads DAGVTQSPTHLIKTRGQQVTLRCSPKSGHDTVSWYQQALGQGPQFIFQYYEEEERQRGNFPDRFSGHQFPNYSSELNVNALLLGDSALYLCASSSGLGNTIYFGEGSWLTVV.

This rearrangement joins TRBV5-1 to TRBJ2-7; 7 bases map to TRBD2. This CDR3 is built from 15 residues. V was clipped by 0 bases and J by 3 bases; unmatched bases: 6. Germline V gene sequence: CDR1 SGHRS, CDR2 YFSETQ. The CDR3 region is CASSLGLAYDYEQYF. In DNA form, the CDR3 reads TGCGCCAGCAGCTTGGGACTAGCTTATGACTACGAGCAGTACTTC. The full variable domain, rest sourced from reference TRBV5-1 and TRBJ2-7, is KAGVTQTPRYLIKTRGQQVTLSCSPISGHRSVSWYQQTPGQGLQFLFEYFSETQRNKGNFPGRFSGRQFSNSRSEMNVSTLELGDSALYLCASSLGLAYDYEQYFGPGTRLTVT.

CDR3 nucleotide sequence: TGTGCCAGAGACGGGGGGGCAAACTATCACAATGAGCAGTTCTTC. This codes for CARDGGANYHNEQFF. The chain is built from TRBV6-1 and TRBJ2-1, with 8 positions matching TRBD2. The J segment lost 5 bases and the V segment lost 9 bases, leaving 12 bases of the junction unmatched. CDR1 and CDR2 from the germline V gene are MNHNS and SASEGT. The length of the CDR3 is 15 residues.